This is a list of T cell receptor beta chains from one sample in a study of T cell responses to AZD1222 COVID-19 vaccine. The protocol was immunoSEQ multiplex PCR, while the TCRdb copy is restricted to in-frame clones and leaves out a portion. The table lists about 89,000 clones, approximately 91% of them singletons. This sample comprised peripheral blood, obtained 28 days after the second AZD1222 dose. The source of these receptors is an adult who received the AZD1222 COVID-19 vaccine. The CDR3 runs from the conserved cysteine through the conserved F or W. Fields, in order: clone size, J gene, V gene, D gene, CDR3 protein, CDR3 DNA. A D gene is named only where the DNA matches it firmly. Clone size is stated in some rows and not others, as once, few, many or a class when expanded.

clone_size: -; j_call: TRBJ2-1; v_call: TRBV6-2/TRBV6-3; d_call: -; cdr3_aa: CASSYSIVFGGSAGEQFF; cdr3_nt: TGTGCCAGCAGTTACTCGATAGTTTTTGGCGGGTCCGCAGGGGAGCAGTTCTTC
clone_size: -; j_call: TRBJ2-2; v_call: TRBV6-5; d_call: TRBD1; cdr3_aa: CASSYEGARNTGELFF; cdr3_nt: TGTGCCAGCAGTTACGAGGGGGCCCGGAACACCGGGGAGCTGTTTTTT
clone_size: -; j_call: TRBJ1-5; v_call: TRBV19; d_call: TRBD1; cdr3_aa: CASRRGQGNQPQHF; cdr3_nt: TGTGCCAGTAGGAGGGGACAGGGCAATCAGCCCCAGCATTTT
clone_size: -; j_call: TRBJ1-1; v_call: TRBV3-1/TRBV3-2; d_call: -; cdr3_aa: CASSHWGRGTEAFF; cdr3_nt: TGTGCCAGCAGCCATTGGGGTAGAGGAACTGAAGCTTTCTTT
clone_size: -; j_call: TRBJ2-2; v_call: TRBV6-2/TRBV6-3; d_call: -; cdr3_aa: CASSYPRFGGELFF; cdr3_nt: TGTGCCAGCAGTTACCCCCGTTTTGGCGGGGAGCTGTTTTTT
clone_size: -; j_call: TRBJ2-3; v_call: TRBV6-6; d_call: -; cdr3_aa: CASIRGVNTDTQYF; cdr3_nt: TGTGCCAGCATAAGGGGGGTGAACACAGATACGCAGTATTTT
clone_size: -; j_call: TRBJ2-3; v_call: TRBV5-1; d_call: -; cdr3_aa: CASSISTDTQYF; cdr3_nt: TGCGCCAGCAGCATAAGCACAGATACGCAGTATTTT
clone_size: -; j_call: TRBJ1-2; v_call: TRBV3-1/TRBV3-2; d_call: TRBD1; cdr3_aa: CASSPQGVKPYGYTF; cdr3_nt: TGTGCCAGCAGCCCCCAGGGGGTCAAGCCTTATGGCTACACCTTC
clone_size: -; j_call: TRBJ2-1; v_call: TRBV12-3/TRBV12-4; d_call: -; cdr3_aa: CASRTGLGNEQFF; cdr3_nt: TGTGCCAGCAGAACGGGGCTGGGGAATGAGCAGTTCTTC
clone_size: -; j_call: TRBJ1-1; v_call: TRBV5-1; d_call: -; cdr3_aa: CASSPLGTEAFF; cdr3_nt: TGCGCCAGCAGCCCCTTAGGGACTGAAGCTTTCTTT
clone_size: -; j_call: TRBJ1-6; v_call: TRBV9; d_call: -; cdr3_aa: CASNSGANNSPLHF; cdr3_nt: TGTGCCAGCAACAGTGGGGCTAATAATTCACCCCTCCACTTT
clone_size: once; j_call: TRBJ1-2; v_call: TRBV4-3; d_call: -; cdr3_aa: CASSQGGGGYTF; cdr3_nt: TGCGCCAGCAGCCAAGGTGGAGGCGGCTACACCTTC
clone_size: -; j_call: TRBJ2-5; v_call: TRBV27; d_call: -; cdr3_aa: CASSPSGRLQETQYF; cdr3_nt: TGTGCCAGCAGTCCCTCGGGACGGCTTCAAGAGACCCAGTACTTC
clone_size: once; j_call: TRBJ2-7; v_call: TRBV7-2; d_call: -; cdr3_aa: CASSLFSTSYEQYF; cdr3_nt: TGTGCCAGCAGCTTATTTTCTACCTCCTACGAGCAGTACTTC
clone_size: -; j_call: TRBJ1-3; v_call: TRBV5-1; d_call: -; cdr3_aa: CASSLDWNSGNTIYF; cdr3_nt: TGCGCCAGCAGCTTGGACTGGAATTCGGGAAACACCATATATTTT
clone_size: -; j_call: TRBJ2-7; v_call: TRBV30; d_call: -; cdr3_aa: CAWMGGTPYEQYF; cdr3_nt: TGTGCCTGGATGGGAGGTACCCCATACGAGCAGTACTTC
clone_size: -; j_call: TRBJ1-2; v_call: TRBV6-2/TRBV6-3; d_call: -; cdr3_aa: CASSYSIGGYTF; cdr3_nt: TGTGCCAGCAGTTACTCGATAGGCGGCTACACCTTC
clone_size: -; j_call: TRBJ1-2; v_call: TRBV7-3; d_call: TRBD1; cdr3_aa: CASSWAGTGVYGYTF; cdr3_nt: TGTGCCAGCAGCTGGGCCGGGACAGGGGTATATGGCTACACCTTC
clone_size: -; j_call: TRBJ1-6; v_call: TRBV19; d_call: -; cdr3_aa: CASSLGDFDSYNSPLHF; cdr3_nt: TGTGCCAGTAGTCTAGGGGACTTCGACTCCTATAATTCACCCCTCCACTTT
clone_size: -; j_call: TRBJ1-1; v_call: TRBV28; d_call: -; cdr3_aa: CASLRFSNTEAFF; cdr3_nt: TGTGCCAGCCTGAGGTTTTCGAACACTGAAGCTTTCTTT
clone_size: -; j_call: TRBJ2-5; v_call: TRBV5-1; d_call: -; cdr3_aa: CASRIIQETQYF; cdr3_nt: TGCGCCAGCAGGATCATCCAAGAGACCCAGTACTTC
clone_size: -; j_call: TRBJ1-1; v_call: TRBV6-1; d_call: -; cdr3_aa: CASSDRAGGAFF; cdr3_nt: TGTGCCAGCAGTGATAGAGCCGGGGGGGCTTTCTTT
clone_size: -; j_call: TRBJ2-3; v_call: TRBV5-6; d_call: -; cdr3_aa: CASSFLGPRTDTQYF; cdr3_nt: TGTGCCAGCAGCTTCCTGGGACCCCGCACAGATACGCAGTATTTT
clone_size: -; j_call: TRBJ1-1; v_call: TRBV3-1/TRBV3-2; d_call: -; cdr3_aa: CASSRGAEAFF; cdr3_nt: TGTGCCAGCAGCCGTGGAGCCGAAGCTTTCTTT
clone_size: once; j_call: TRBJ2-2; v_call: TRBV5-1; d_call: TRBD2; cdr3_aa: CASSLTPGLAGRGELFF; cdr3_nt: TGCGCCAGCAGTCTAACCCCGGGACTAGCGGGCAGGGGGGAGCTGTTTTTT
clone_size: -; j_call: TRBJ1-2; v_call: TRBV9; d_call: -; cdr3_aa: CASSPSAGSHGYTF; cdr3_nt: TGTGCCAGCAGCCCATCGGCCGGCAGCCATGGCTACACCTTC
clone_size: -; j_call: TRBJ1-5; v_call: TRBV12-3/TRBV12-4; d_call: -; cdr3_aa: CASSSGSNQPQHF; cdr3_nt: TGTGCCAGCAGCTCAGGTAGCAATCAGCCCCAGCATTTT